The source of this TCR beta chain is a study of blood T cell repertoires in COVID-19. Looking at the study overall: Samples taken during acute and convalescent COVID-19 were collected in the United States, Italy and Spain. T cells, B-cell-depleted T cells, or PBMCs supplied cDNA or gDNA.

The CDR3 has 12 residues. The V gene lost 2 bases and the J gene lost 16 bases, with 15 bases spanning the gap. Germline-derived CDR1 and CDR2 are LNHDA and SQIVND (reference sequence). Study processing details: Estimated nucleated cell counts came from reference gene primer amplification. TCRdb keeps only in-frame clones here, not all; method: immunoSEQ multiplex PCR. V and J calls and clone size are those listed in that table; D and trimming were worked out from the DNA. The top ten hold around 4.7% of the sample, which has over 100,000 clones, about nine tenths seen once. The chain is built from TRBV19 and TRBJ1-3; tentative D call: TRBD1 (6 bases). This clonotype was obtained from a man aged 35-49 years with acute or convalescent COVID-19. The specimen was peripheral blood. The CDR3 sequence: CASSITGSSPYF. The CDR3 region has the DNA TGTGCCAGTAGTATAACAGGGTCGAGTCCTTATTTT.